Listed below are T cell receptor beta chains from one sample, sequenced in a study of OX40 agonist ivuxolimab in advanced cancers. The protocol was immunoSEQ multiplex PCR, while the TCRdb copy is restricted to in-frame clones and leaves out a portion. The repertoire holds some 10,000 clones, with nearly 80% as singletons. Sequencing used CD4+ or CD8+ T cells sorted from blood, obtained in a trial of the OX40 agonist ivuxolimab. The receptors derive from an adult with an advanced solid tumor such as melanoma, head and neck, liver or kidney cancer. CDR3s include the opening cysteine and the closing phenylalanine or tryptophan. The D gene is left open where the match is weak. Size tells how often a clone was seen (once, few, many) or the class of an expanded clone, and some rows leave it out.

V	size	D	J	DNA	CDR3
TRBV9	NA	TRBD2	TRBJ2-1	TGTGCCAGCAGCGATAGCGGGAGTCCCTCGTGGTACAATGAGCAGTTCTTC	CASSDSGSPSWYNEQFF
TRBV11-2	once	NA	TRBJ1-4	TGTGCCAGCAGACCAGGATGGGGCAGTATCGCAACTAATGAAAAACTGTTTTTT	CASRPGWGSIATNEKLFF
TRBV28	NA	TRBD2	TRBJ2-5	TGTGCCAGCAGTTTACAGGGACTAGCGGGATCATTAATTAAAGAGACCCAGTACTTC	CASSLQGLAGSLIKETQYF
TRBV6-5	few	NA	TRBJ1-2	TGTGCCAGCAGTTACACACCTGCTGGTGGCTACACCTTC	CASSYTPAGGYTF
TRBV7-9	NA	NA	TRBJ1-2	TGTGCCAGCAGCTTAGAGGGAGGCAGGGATGATGGCTACACCTTC	CASSLEGGRDDGYTF
TRBV6-5	NA	TRBD2	TRBJ2-7	TGTGCCAGCAGCCACGGGACTATACTATACGAGCAGTACTTC	CASSHGTILYEQYF
TRBV7-9	NA	NA	TRBJ1-2	TGTGCCAGCAGCCCCCCCGACAACTATGGCTACACCTTC	CASSPPDNYGYTF
TRBV5-6	NA	NA	TRBJ2-7	TGTGCCAGCAGCTTTTCCGGGACCGTAGACGAGCAGTACTTC	CASSFSGTVDEQYF
TRBV4-3	NA	TRBD2	TRBJ2-1	TGCGCCAGCAGCCCAGAGACTAGCGGACCCCCTCATGAGCAGTTCTTC	CASSPETSGPPHEQFF
TRBV27	NA	NA	TRBJ1-4	TGTGCCAGCAGTCCGCCTTATGGGGAAAAACTGTTTTTT	CASSPPYGEKLFF
TRBV30	NA	NA	TRBJ2-7	TGTGCCTGGGGAAACTACGAGCAGTACTTC	CAWGNYEQYF
TRBV7-6	NA	NA	TRBJ2-3	TGTGCCAGCACCCAGACGTACGCCGAAGATACGCAGTATTTT	CASTQTYAEDTQYF
TRBV23-1	NA	NA	TRBJ2-5	TGCGCCAGCAGTCCAATATCCACTGGCGAAGAGACCCAGTACTTC	CASSPISTGEETQYF
TRBV7-9	NA	NA	TRBJ2-7	TGTGCCAGCAGCTTAGAGATCCGGGTCTACGAGCAGTACTTC	CASSLEIRVYEQYF
TRBV4-2	NA	NA	TRBJ2-7	TGTGCCAGCAGCCAAGATAGCGGGACAGGTTCCTACGAGCAGTACTTC	CASSQDSGTGSYEQYF
TRBV6-1	NA	NA	TRBJ1-1	TGTGCCAGCAGTGAAGGGGCAGGACTGAGCGTTGAAGCTTTCTTT	CASSEGAGLSVEAFF
TRBV10-3	NA	TRBD2	TRBJ2-3	TGTGCCATCAGTGATGCTACTAGCGGGAGGGGTGATACGCAGTATTTT	CAISDATSGRGDTQYF
TRBV30	NA	NA	TRBJ2-3	TGTGCCTGGAGCAGCGGAGCAGGCGGCACAGATACGCAGTATTTT	CAWSSGAGGTDTQYF
TRBV5-1	NA	NA	TRBJ2-1	TGCGCCAGCAGCCTACCGGGACGGAACTCCTACAATGAGCAGTTCTTC	CASSLPGRNSYNEQFF
TRBV28	NA	TRBD1	TRBJ2-5	TGTGCCAGCAGTTTATCGGGCAGGGGGCGGCAGACCCAGTACTTC	CASSLSGRGRQTQYF
TRBV4-3	NA	TRBD1	TRBJ1-5	TGCGCCAGCAGCCAAGAGGTTGGAACCGGGACAGCACGCTCCAATCAGCCCCAGCATTTT	CASSQEVGTGTARSNQPQHF
TRBV7-9	few	NA	TRBJ2-7	TGTGCCAGCAGCTTAAGCCCCTCCGGCAGGGCCGACGACGAGCAGTACTTC	CASSLSPSGRADDEQYF
TRBV4-2	NA	TRBD1	TRBJ2-1	TGTGCCAGCAGCGCAGGGGGTTCCTACAATGAGCAGTTCTTC	CASSAGGSYNEQFF
TRBV15	NA	NA	TRBJ2-5	TGTGCCACCAGCAGGTACAGTGAAGAGACCCAGTACTTC	CATSRYSEETQYF
TRBV5-1	NA	NA	TRBJ2-7	TGCGCCAGCAGCTTGGGGGTCGGGGACCTTTACGAGCAGTACTTC	CASSLGVGDLYEQYF
TRBV18	NA	TRBD2	TRBJ2-5	TGTGCCAGCTCACGTACTACGGGAGGGATACAAGAGACCCAGTACTTC	CASSRTTGGIQETQYF
TRBV27	NA	TRBD2	TRBJ2-7	TGTGCCAGCAGCGGAGGACTAGCGGGAAATGTTGCCTACGAGCAGTACTTC	CASSGGLAGNVAYEQYF
TRBV4-2	large	NA	TRBJ2-7	TGTGCCAGCAGCCGTTTTTCGGGCAGCTCCTACGAGCAGTACTTC	CASSRFSGSSYEQYF
TRBV30	NA	NA	TRBJ2-2	TGTGCCTGGAGTGTGGGCGGGGAGCTGTTTTTT	CAWSVGGELFF
TRBV9	few	TRBD2	TRBJ2-5	TGTGCCAGCAGCGACAACGGGGGGTCGCAAGAGACCCAGTACTTC	CASSDNGGSQETQYF
TRBV6-1	once	TRBD1	TRBJ2-7	TGTGCCAGCAGTGAACACAGGGGGCGCAACGAGCAGTACTTC	CASSEHRGRNEQYF
TRBV28	NA	NA	TRBJ2-7	TGTGCCAGCAGTTTCGCCAGCGCCTTCGAGCAGTACTTC	CASSFASAFEQYF
TRBV6-1	NA	NA	TRBJ2-7	TGTGCCAGCAGTGAAGCAGAGGGGGACTACGAGCAGTACTTC	CASSEAEGDYEQYF
TRBV14	few	NA	TRBJ2-4	TGTGCCAGCAGCCATCAAGACCTGAACATTCAGTACTTC	CASSHQDLNIQYF
TRBV5-6	NA	TRBD1	TRBJ2-7	TGTGCCAGCAGTGAAGAACCCGGGACAGGGGGATACGAGCAGTACTTC	CASSEEPGTGGYEQYF
TRBV7-9	once	TRBD1	TRBJ2-7	TGTGCCAGCAGCGCTGGACAGGGGGGCGACTACGAGCAGTACTTC	CASSAGQGGDYEQYF
TRBV7-9	NA	NA	TRBJ2-3	TGTGCCAGCAGCTTAAGGCCCGGGACCAACACAGATACGCAGTATTTT	CASSLRPGTNTDTQYF
TRBV28	NA	TRBD1	TRBJ1-3	TGTGCCAGCAGTTTTGGCAGGGGGCCTGGAAACACCATATATTTT	CASSFGRGPGNTIYF
TRBV5-1	NA	NA	TRBJ1-4	TGCGCCAGCAGCTTGGAAGGGGGTCTTAATGAAAAACTGTTTTTT	CASSLEGGLNEKLFF
TRBV5-1	NA	NA	TRBJ2-3	TGCGCCAGCAATGGGGGAGTGGGTACAGATACGCAGTATTTT	CASNGGVGTDTQYF
TRBV7-3	NA	TRBD2	TRBJ2-1	TGTGCCAGCAGCTTAAGTCTAGCGGGAGGCGAGCAGTTCTTC	CASSLSLAGGEQFF
TRBV4-2	NA	TRBD1	TRBJ1-2	TGTGCCAGCAGCCAAGTACACAGGGGGCTAGCCTTGGAGAAGGGCTACACCTTC	CASSQVHRGLALEKGYTF
TRBV21-1	few	NA	TRBJ2-7	TGTGCCAGCAGCAAAAGGGACACCCCGTCCGGGCACGAGCAGTACTTC	CASSKRDTPSGHEQYF
TRBV6-4	NA	TRBD2	TRBJ2-1	TGTGCCAGCAGTACCGGGACTAGCGGGACCAATGAGCAGTTCTTC	CASSTGTSGTNEQFF